This entry lists 9 T cell receptor beta chains sequenced from one sample in a study of CD8+CD57+ T cells in acquired aplastic anemia. For CDR3 and TCR beta VDJ profiling, genomic DNA was the template used. Using its own MiXCR run on the reads, TCRdb lists one record per CDR3 protein. The data contain roughly 190,000 distinct CDR3 sequences, nearly 50% of them singletons. All sequencing subjects had displayed CD8+CD57+ cell expansion on flow cytometry. The material sequenced was sorted CD4+, CD8+, or CD8+CD57+ T cells (not recorded which) from PBMCs. Every receptor here comes from a human donor with aplastic anemia.

The chain carries TRBV19 and TRBJ2-7; TRBD1 might be the D (6 bases). Per the germline V gene, CDR1 is LNHDA and CDR2 is SQIVND (reference sequence). CDR3 length: 12 amino acids. With 6 bases removed from V and 5 bases from J, the gap between germline ends came to 11 bases. CDR3 sequence reads: CASSRQVNEQYF. The CDR3 DNA follows: TGTGCCAGTAGCCGACAGGTCAACGAGCAGTACTTC.

This clonotype showed up just a few times. The chain links TRBV24-1 to TRBJ2-5; 10 bases line up with TRBD2. CDR3 length: 15 residues. V was pared by 5 bases and J by 1 base, with 3 bases of the junction left unmatched. The V gene's germline CDR1 is KGHDR and CDR2 SFDVKD. The CDR3 region has the DNA TGTGCCACCAGTGCAGCGGGAGGGCCCCAAGAGACCCAGTACTTC. This translates into CATSAAGGPQETQYF.

In its sample, this clonotype was seen many times. This chain uses TRBV12-3 or TRBV12-4 with TRBJ1-1; weak D call: TRBD1 (5 bases). The CDR3 runs 15 residues. The V gene lost 5 bases and the J gene lost 4 bases, with 17 bases spanning the gap. The chain's CDR3 is CASSQGWGVSTEAFF. In DNA form, the CDR3 reads TGTGCCAGCAGTCAAGGGTGGGGGGTTAGCACTGAAGCTTTCTTT.

This chain joins TRBV9 and TRBJ2-7, with D unresolved. V shed 3 bases and J shed 6 bases, with 10 bases lying between them. This CDR3 is built from 12 residues. The germline V gene has CDR1 SGDLS and CDR2 YYNGEE. The CDR3 region is CASSAAGSEQYF. DNA for the CDR3: TGTGCCAGCAGCGCCGCCGGTAGCGAGCAGTACTTC.

Comment on this clonotype: A much larger clone lies one base from this, so it may be a read error. V is TRBV2 and J is TRBJ1-2; 8 bases match TRBD1. Germline trimming cut 9 bases from V and 7 bases from J; bases unmatched to any gene: 22. The length of the CDR3 is 17 residues. Germline V gene sequence: CDR1 SNHLY, CDR2 FYNNEI. CDR3 DNA sequence: TGTGCCAGTTCCTTGAGCTGGCAGGGGGCCCCGGGTAGTGGCTACACCTTC. It is translated as CASSLSWQGAPGSGYTF.

This clonotype was detected many times. The rearrangement joins TRBV11-3 to TRBJ1-1; 9 bases map to TRBD1. Germline values: CDR1 SGHNT, CDR2 YENEEA. This CDR3 region has 13 residues. Trimming took 11 bases from V and 4 from J; bases not matched to a gene: 8. The CDR3 is CAVSGQGGTEAFF. CDR3 bases: TGTGCCGTCTCGGGACAGGGTGGCACTGAAGCTTTCTTT.

Ten or more counts support this clonotype. The CDR3 DNA reads as TGTGCCAGCAAATACCCTGGAGGGGATGGGAACACTGAAGCTTTCTTT. The encoded protein is CASKYPGGDGNTEAFF. J is TRBJ1-1 and V is TRBV11-1; D may be TRBD1 (5 bases). Trimming took 7 bases from V and 1 from J, leaving 19 bases between them. The CDR3 is 16 amino acids. Germline CDR1 is SGHAT and CDR2 is FQDESV (reference sequence).

Regarding this clonotype: A read error may produce the germline difference seen at one junction end. This sequence joins TRBV20-1 and TRBJ2-1, with 12 bases aligning to TRBD1. CDR1 is DFQATT, CDR2 SNEGSKA, per germline (reference sequence). The CDR3 totals 15 residues. The CDR3 here is CSASPPGQGADEQFF. As DNA, the CDR3 is TGCAGTGCTAGCCCTCCGGGACAGGGGGCAGATGAACAGTTCTTC.

The rearrangement uses TRBV12-3 or TRBV12-4 and TRBJ2-7; D is ambiguous. Trimming pared 2 bases from V and 5 bases from J, leaving 7 bases between. The length of the CDR3 is 12 residues. CDR3 loop: CASSLFVDEQYF. In DNA, the CDR3 is TGTGCCAGCAGTTTATTCGTAGACGAGCAGTACTTC.